This T cell receptor beta chain derives from a study of blood T cell repertoires in COVID-19. Study background: Acute and convalescent COVID-19 samples came from the United States, Italy and Spain. T cells, B-cell-depleted T cells, or PBMCs supplied cDNA or gDNA.

Trimming removed 4 bases from V and 7 bases from J, with 14 bases in between. CDR1 SGHDT and CDR2 YYEEEE come from the germline V gene. The CDR3 is 14 residues long. How the authors handled the data: Estimation of nucleated cell counts relied on the amplification of reference gene primers. The assay was immunoSEQ multiplex PCR, and TCRdb's table has in-frame clones only and misses some. The DNA gave D and trimming, while V, J and clone size come from that table. Here the sample spans 250,000 to 350,000 clones, 87% being singletons. Sequencing was carried out using peripheral blood. V gene TRBV5-6 combines with J gene TRBJ2-2, with D hard to call. The sequence was obtained from a man between 18 and 35 years old with active or convalescent COVID-19. DNA of the CDR3: TGTGCCAGCAGCCCAACTCTAGAGATCGGGGAGCTGTTTTTT. Its protein product is CASSPTLEIGELFF.